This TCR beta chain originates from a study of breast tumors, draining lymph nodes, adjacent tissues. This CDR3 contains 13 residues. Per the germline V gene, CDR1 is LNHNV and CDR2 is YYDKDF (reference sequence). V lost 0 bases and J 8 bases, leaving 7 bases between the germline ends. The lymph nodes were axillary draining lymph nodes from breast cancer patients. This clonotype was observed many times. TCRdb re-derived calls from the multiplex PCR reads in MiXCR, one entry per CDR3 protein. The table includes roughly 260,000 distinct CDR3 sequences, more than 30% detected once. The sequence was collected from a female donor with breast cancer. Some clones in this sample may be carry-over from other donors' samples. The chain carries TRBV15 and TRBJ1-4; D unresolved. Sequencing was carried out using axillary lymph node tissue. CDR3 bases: TGTGCCACCAGCAGAGAAAGCCGGGAAAAACTGTTTTTT. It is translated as CATSRESREKLFF.